Given below is one T cell receptor (beta chain) in context. The sample originates from a study of T cells in Graves' hyperthyroidism and ophthalmopathy. Amplification yielded TCR beta CDR3 regions, with RNA transcripts as the source. HTBI primers were the set used in a first-round RT-PCR of the TCR CDR3. TCRdb re-analysed the multiplex PCR reads in MiXCR, keeping a single row per CDR3 protein. The table includes more than 300,000 distinct CDR3 sequences, about 18% detected once. A patient was excluded if there was uncontrolled infection, other autoimmune disease, pregnancy or lactation. Diagnosing involved the use of clinical symptoms, serum thyroxine and TRAb, thyroid ultrasound and orbital computed tomography. Sequences were obtained from blood. The receptor was isolated from a man in his late teens or twenties with Graves' ophthalmopathy.

DNA for the CDR3: TGTGCCAGCGCTAGCGGCCCAGATACGCAGTATTTT. Translation: CASASGPDTQYF. The gene calls are TRBV28 and TRBJ2-3; TRBD2 aligns across 7 bases. This CDR3 comprises 12 residues. Germline V CDR1 and CDR2: MDHEN, SYDVKM. The ends lost 8 bases at V and 4 bases at J; junction bases unmatched: 3.